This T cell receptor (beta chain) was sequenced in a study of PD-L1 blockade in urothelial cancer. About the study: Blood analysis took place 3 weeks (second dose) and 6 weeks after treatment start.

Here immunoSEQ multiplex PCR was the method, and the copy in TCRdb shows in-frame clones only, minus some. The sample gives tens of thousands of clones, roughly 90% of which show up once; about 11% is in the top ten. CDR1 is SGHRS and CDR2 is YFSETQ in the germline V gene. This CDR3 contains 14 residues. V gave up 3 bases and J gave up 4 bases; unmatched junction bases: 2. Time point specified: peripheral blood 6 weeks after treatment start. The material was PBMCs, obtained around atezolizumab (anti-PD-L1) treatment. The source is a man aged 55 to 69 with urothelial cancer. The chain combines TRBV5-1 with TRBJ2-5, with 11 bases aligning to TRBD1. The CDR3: CASSSGTGGETQYF. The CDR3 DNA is TGCGCCAGCAGCTCGGGGACAGGGGGAGAGACCCAGTACTTC.